The 29 T cell receptor beta chains reported below all come from one sample, sequenced in a study of naive and memory T cell subsets listed by TCRdb under 2017. The paper's findings and limits, for the study overall: Naive repertoires, especially CD8, contained a few larger clonotypes, possibly memory cells re-expressing CD45RA.

The protocol used for the library was UMI-ligation and nested PCR. TCRdb records Illumina MiSeq as the sequencer. The beta constant-region primer was an equimolar mix of two oligonucleotides covering both TRBC1 and TRBC2. The ligated cDNA went through four rounds of PCR with nested alpha and beta constant-region primers together with the SP2 primer. TCRdb took the public reads, trimmed them with fastp at Q25, ran MiXCR for clone calling and kept in-frame beta chains. Rows merge per CDR3 protein into single entries with the most common DNA and genes. The sample table shows 150,000 or so distinct CDR3 sequences, and approximately 22% are seen once. Less than 0.13% of the sample belongs to the ten largest clones. No antigen has been identified for these receptors. Sequencing input: naive CD4+ T cells from blood. The sample's cell subset or site, from its label and the paper: naive T cells, CD45RA high CD27+. These receptors all stem from a human donor in good health.

This clonotype was recorded a few times. J is TRBJ2-1 and V is TRBV3-1; 8 bases match TRBD2. V lost 1 base to trimming and J lost 0 bases; unmatched junction nucleotides: 8. Germline CDR1 is LGHDT and CDR2 is YNNKEL (reference sequence). The CDR3 covers 18 residues. The CDR3 DNA is TGTGCCAGCAGCCAAGCCCGGGAGGGACGAGCCTCCTACAATGAGCAGTTCTTC. Residues: CASSQAREGRASYNEQFF.

The chain combines TRBV15 with TRBJ1-5; TRBD1 might be the D (5 bases). Germline V gene sequence: CDR1 LNHNV, CDR2 YYDKDF (reference sequence). The CDR3 spans 14 residues. The V end lost 5 bases, the J end lost 3 bases, and 11 bases lay between the germline ends. CDR3 region: CATSEKGPNQPQHF. The CDR3 nucleotides read TGTGCCACCAGCGAGAAGGGGCCCAATCAGCCCCAGCATTTT.

The chain carries TRBV4-3 and TRBJ2-7; D not resolved. V lost 1 base and J lost 2, with 12 bases in between. This CDR3 has 15 amino acids. Germline-derived CDR1 and CDR2 are LGHNA and YSLEER. CDR3 bases: TGCGCCAGCAGCCAAGCTGCCCTTACGGCCTACGAGCAGTACTTC. Its protein is CASSQAALTAYEQYF.

The rearrangement uses TRBV4-1 and TRBJ1-5; no reliable D call. The CDR3 has 14 amino acids. The ends were cut back, 4 bases at V and 4 bases at J, with 11 bases in the middle. The germline gives CDR1 MGHRA, CDR2 YSYEKL. CDR3 nucleotide sequence: TGCGCCAGCAGCCCAGAGCAGTTTAATCAGCCCCAGCATTTT. It encodes CASSPEQFNQPQHF.

The J gene is TRBJ1-1, the V gene TRBV29-1; D might be TRBD1 (5 bases). V was clipped by 6 bases and J by 4 bases, with 18 bases between them. The CDR3 is 14 amino acids. Germline assignment: CDR1 SQVTM and CDR2 ANQGSEA. CDR3 sequence reads: CSVARTGGGTEAFF. CDR3 nucleotide sequence: TGCAGCGTAGCTAGGACCGGGGGTGGCACTGAAGCTTTCTTT.

The count of this clonotype is one. The chain joins TRBV28 to TRBJ2-7, with D possibly matching TRBD2 (6 bases). Trimming removed 2 bases at V and 0 bases at J, with 11 bases between. CDR1 is MDHEN and CDR2 is SYDVKM in the germline V gene. The CDR3 covers 15 residues. The DNA for the CDR3 is TGTGCCAGCAGTTTAAGCGGGCTAAGCTCCTACGAGCAGTACTTC. It codes for CASSLSGLSSYEQYF.

This clonotype was found a few times. The rearrangement joins TRBV29-1 to TRBJ2-3, with D maybe TRBD2 (6 bases). Germline loops: CDR1 SQVTM, CDR2 ANQGSEA. V was trimmed by 8 bases and J by 3 bases, leaving 15 bases between them. This CDR3 is built from 13 residues. Here the CDR3 reads CSIGGSGTDTQYF. For the CDR3, the DNA is TGCAGCATCGGAGGGAGTGGGACAGATACGCAGTATTTT.

This clonotype was recorded at least ten times. The chain employs TRBV9 and TRBJ1-2, with D uncertain. V lost 0 bases and J 4 bases, leaving 4 bases between the germline ends. The germline V gene encodes CDR1 SGDLS and CDR2 YYNGEE. CDR3 length: 12 amino acids. CDR3 loop: CASSVGIYGYTF. The CDR3 coding sequence is TGTGCCAGCAGCGTAGGCATCTATGGCTACACCTTC.

The chain has TRBV7-8 and TRBJ2-1; 10 bases match TRBD2. The CDR3 spans 16 residues. Trimming took 5 bases from V and 4 from J; bases not matched to a gene: 8. Germline V gives CDR1 SGHVS, CDR2 FQNEAQ. The CDR3, as DNA: TGTGCCAGCAGCCATTCTAGCGGGAGTAGGTACAATGAGCAGTTCTTC. It is translated as CASSHSSGSRYNEQFF.

V is TRBV5-1 and J is TRBJ1-4; D is unclear. Germline CDR1 reads SGHRS; CDR2 reads YFSETQ. The V gene lost 0 bases and the J gene lost 8 bases, with 11 bases spanning the gap. The CDR3 runs to 14 residues. CDR3 sequence: CASSLVFGSEKLFF. The CDR3 DNA sequence: TGCGCCAGCAGCTTGGTTTTTGGATCCGAAAAACTGTTTTTT.

The genes are TRBV24-1 and TRBJ2-3; 12 bases align to TRBD2. Trimming removed 4 bases from V and 5 bases from J; junction bases left unmatched: 6. Germline V gives CDR1 KGHDR, CDR2 SFDVKD. CDR3 length: 16 residues. CDR3 sequence: CATSDPSGRGEDTQYF. The CDR3, as DNA: TGTGCCACCAGTGACCCTAGCGGGAGGGGAGAAGATACGCAGTATTTT.

Ten or more counts support this clonotype. The CDR3 bases are TGTGCCAGCAGCCAAGGGCCTAGCGGGAGATGGAATGAGCAGTTCTTC. Amino acids: CASSQGPSGRWNEQFF. The rearrangement joins TRBV3-1 to TRBJ2-1; 10 bases are shared with TRBD2. There are 16 residues in the CDR3. CDR1 and CDR2 (germline): LGHDT, YNNKEL (reference sequence). V was clipped by 1 base and J by 7 bases; unmatched bases: 7.

This clonotype was counted many times. V gene TRBV7-2 combines with J gene TRBJ2-4, with 14 bases lining up with TRBD2. V lost 1 base, J lost 2 bases, and 7 bases stayed unmatched. Germline V CDR1 and CDR2: SGHTA, FQGNSA. There are 19 residues in the CDR3. For the CDR3, the DNA is TGTGCCAGCAGCTTAGTTGGGACTAGCGGGAGAGGGACCAAAAACATTCAGTACTTC. Translation: CASSLVGTSGRGTKNIQYF.

This chain uses TRBV7-9 with TRBJ2-7; D is unresolved. Germline V lookup: CDR1 SEHNR, CDR2 FQNEAQ (reference sequence). This CDR3 comprises 11 residues. Trimming removed 6 bases from V and 7 bases from J, with 10 bases in between. CDR3 sequence (DNA): TGTGCCAGCAGACTGGACGGAGAGCAGTACTTC. Residues: CASRLDGEQYF. Together with reference TRBV7-9 and TRBJ2-7, the CDR3 gives the full variable domain: DTGVSQNPRHKITKRGQNVTFRCDPISEHNRLYWYRQTLGQGPEFLTYFQNEAQLEKSRLLSDRFSAERPKGSFSTLEIQRTEQGDSAMYLCASRLDGEQYFGPGTRLTVT.

This chain uses TRBV4-3 with TRBJ2-7; unclear D gene. In germline, CDR1 is LGHNA, CDR2 YSLEER. The V gene lost 3 bases and the J gene lost 4 bases, with 16 bases spanning the gap. The CDR3 extends over 15 amino acids. The CDR3, as DNA: TGCGCCAGCAGCCAGCGGTCATATGGGGATTACGAGCAGTACTTC. Its protein product is CASSQRSYGDYEQYF.

CDR3 DNA: TGTGCCAGCAGCAGCAGGGGAGGTTACTACGAGCAGTACTTC. Protein: CASSSRGGYYEQYF. The rearrangement uses TRBV12-3 or TRBV12-4 and TRBJ2-7; the D call may be TRBD1 or TRBD2 (6 bases each). This CDR3 is 14 amino acids long. V was pared by 6 bases and J by 3 bases, with 15 bases between.

The chain combines TRBV6-5 with TRBJ2-7; no clear D. V lost 6 bases, J lost 0 bases, and 12 bases lay in between. The CDR3 runs to 14 residues. Germline CDR1 reads MNHEY; CDR2 reads SVGAGI. CDR3 sequence: CASRSWQSSYEQYF. The CDR3 DNA is TGTGCCAGCAGGTCATGGCAGAGCTCCTACGAGCAGTACTTC.

This clonotype occurred a few times. The chain combines TRBV2 with TRBJ2-7; tentative D call: TRBD1 (5 bases). Per germline, CDR1 SNHLY and CDR2 FYNNEI. The CDR3 runs 14 residues. Trimming removed 11 bases at V and 5 bases at J, with 22 bases between. The CDR3 bases are TGTGCCGTAAACTCCCTGGGCAGGGAAAACGAGCAGTACTTC. As protein: CAVNSLGRENEQYF.

There are a few counts of this clonotype. The J gene is TRBJ1-3, the V gene TRBV20-1; no definite D call. V lost 1 base to trimming and J lost 8 bases, with 6 bases between them. This CDR3 spans 11 amino acids. From germline, CDR1 is DFQATT and CDR2 SNEGSKA (reference sequence). The CDR3 nucleotides are TGCAGTGCTAGAGTCGAGGACACCATATATTTT. This codes for CSARVEDTIYF.

In its sample, this clonotype was seen a few times. The V call is TRBV6-5, the J call TRBJ2-3; 8 nucleotides line up with TRBD1. V lost 7 bases to trimming and J lost 5 bases; unmatched junction nucleotides: 8. Germline values: CDR1 MNHEY, CDR2 SVGAGI. The CDR3 contains 14 residues. In DNA form, the CDR3 reads TGTGCCAGCACTGACCAGGGGGCCGGAGATACGCAGTATTTT. Its protein product is CASTDQGAGDTQYF.

This sequence joins TRBV6-2 or TRBV6-3 and TRBJ2-7; TRBD2 is a possible D gene (6 bases). Germline CDR1 reads MNHEY; CDR2 reads SVGEGT. V was trimmed by 6 bases and J by 5 bases, leaving 20 bases between them. The CDR3 has 15 residues. The DNA for the CDR3 is TGTGCCAGCAGCAACCCGGGGCGGCGGGAAAACGAGCAGTACTTC. Protein sequence: CASSNPGRRENEQYF.

This clonotype has only a few counts. This chain connects TRBV6-5 to TRBJ1-4, with TRBD1 identical over 9 bases. Losses at the gene ends were 2 bases for V and 0 bases for J; bases not matched to a gene: 4. CDR3 length: 17 residues. CDR1 is MNHEY and CDR2 is SVGAGI in the germline V gene. The CDR3 region has the DNA TGTGCCAGCAGTTACGACGGGACAGGGCCAACTAATGAAAAACTGTTTTTT. Its protein is CASSYDGTGPTNEKLFF.

The chain has TRBV6-5 and TRBJ1-1; unclear D gene. V was cut by 6 bases and J by 0 bases, with 11 bases left in between. The CDR3 loop spans 14 amino acids. The germline CDR1 and CDR2 sequences are MNHEY and SVGAGI. In DNA, the CDR3 is TGTGCCAGCAGATATCAAAAAATGAACACTGAAGCTTTCTTT. It translates to CASRYQKMNTEAFF.

The chain employs TRBV6-4 and TRBJ2-2, with D perhaps TRBD2 (6 bases). The CDR3 runs 15 residues. The ends were cut back, 8 bases at V and 0 bases at J, with 13 bases in the middle. In germline, CDR1 is MRHNA, CDR2 SNTAGT. CDR3 amino acids: CASSRWGANTGELFF. CDR3 DNA: TGTGCCAGCTCGCGATGGGGGGCGAACACCGGGGAGCTGTTTTTT.

This chain links TRBV20-1 with TRBJ2-3; 14 nucleotides match TRBD2. Germline assignment: CDR1 DFQATT and CDR2 SNEGSKA (reference sequence). CDR3 length: 15 residues. The V gene end was trimmed by 5 bases and the J gene end by 7 bases; junction bases not matched to a gene: 8. The CDR3 reads CSADGLAGGGNTQYF. CDR3 nucleotide sequence: TGCAGTGCTGACGGACTAGCGGGAGGAGGGAATACGCAGTATTTT.

The chain is built from TRBV6-1 and TRBJ2-5; a possible D gene is TRBD2 (5 bases). This CDR3 comprises 15 residues. Trimming pared 4 bases from V and 0 bases from J, leaving 12 bases between. Germline V lookup: CDR1 MNHNS, CDR2 SASEGT. CDR3 DNA sequence: TGTGCCAGCAGTGCTAATTCGGACTACCAAGAGACCCAGTACTTC. As protein: CASSANSDYQETQYF.

In this sample, this clonotype turned up a few times. V and J are TRBV20-1 and TRBJ2-5; unclear D gene. The germline V gene has CDR1 DFQATT and CDR2 SNEGSKA (reference sequence). V lost 6 bases to trimming and J lost 4 bases, with 18 bases between them. CDR3 length: 14 amino acids. The CDR3 region has the DNA TGCAGTGCCATGACCTGGGAACCGGGAGAGACCCAGTACTTC. The encoded protein is CSAMTWEPGETQYF.

This clonotype was recorded many times. The chain uses TRBV5-1 and TRBJ2-7, with 11 bases matching TRBD1. The J segment lost 2 bases and the V segment lost 4 bases, leaving 5 bases of the junction unmatched. Germline CDR1 is SGHRS and CDR2 is YFSETQ. The CDR3 has 15 residues. The CDR3 sequence is CASSPGTGGTYEQYF. The CDR3 nucleotides read TGCGCCAGCAGCCCCGGGACAGGGGGGACCTACGAGCAGTACTTC.

Only a few counts were recorded for this clonotype. This chain connects TRBV29-1 to TRBJ1-5; no clear D. V was cut by 7 bases and J by 9 bases, with 16 bases left in between. Germline CDR1 and CDR2: SQVTM and ANQGSEA. The CDR3 contains 12 residues. CDR3 sequence reads: CSAGLKTGPQHF. The DNA of the CDR3 is TGCAGCGCCGGACTGAAAACGGGGCCCCAGCATTTT. Full variable domain (outside the CDR3, taken from reference TRBV29-1 and TRBJ1-5): SAVISQKPSRDICQRGTSLTIQCQVDSQVTMMFWYRQQPGQSLTLIATANQGSEATYESGFVIDKFPISRPNLTFSTLTVSNMSPEDSSIYLCSAGLKTGPQHFGDGTRLSIL.